This T cell receptor (beta chain) emerged from a study of T cell repertoires in cytomegalovirus infection (dated by TCRdb to about 2019). A note on the overall study: Alongside well-studied HLA-B-restricted epitopes, the peptide stimulations were aimed at recently identified HLA-C-restricted CMV epitopes, whose presentation resists viral immunomodulation. Donor HLA type was relevant to the analysis, as public TCR beta signatures indicated carriage of CMV infection together with the matching HLA type. Paper-wide results and their limitations: The ex vivo response was dominated by HLA-C-restricted CMV-specific TCR beta clonotypes, which also provided the single most frequent clonotype in two of eight donors. In both this cohort and an independent roughly 400-donor cohort, the cumulative frequency of public TCR beta family members distinguished carriers of CMV infection plus the relevant HLA type.

Notes on this clonotype: This clone's antigen is unknown. No qualities accompany the bases; no much larger clone lies one base away.

The data were produced on an Illumina HiSeq 1500. Using fastp trimming at Q25 and MiXCR clonotype assembly, TCRdb reanalyzed the public sequencing data and kept in-frame beta chains. Here each entry gathers all rows of one CDR3 protein and keeps the most common genes and DNA. The sample table records tens of thousands of distinct CDR3 sequences; approximately 46% of these occur just once. Of the sample, over 90% falls within the top ten clones. Reading the germline V gene (reference sequence) gives CDR1 MNHEY and CDR2 SMNVEV. The CDR3 spans 14 residues, from the cysteine through the phenylalanine. Only CDR3 DNA is held: 42 bases, read in frame from base 1. The V end loses 4 bases and the J end loses 0 bases, and a stretch of 9 bases separates them. The treatment or condition label, read with the paper, signifies: in vitro stimulation with specific CMV peptide epitopes to enrich CMV-specific T cells.

Material: CD8+ T cells from cultured PBMCs, obtained from culture after CMV antigen stimulation. This sequence originates from a human donor in good health (CMV status not recorded). Some clones in this sample may be carry-over from other donors' samples. This chain joins TRBV27 to TRBJ1-2, with TRBD1 as a weak D call on 5 bases. The sequence in DNA is TGTGCCAGCAGTTCCCAGGGCTCTAACTATGGCTACACCTTC. Protein translation: CASSSQGSNYGYTF.